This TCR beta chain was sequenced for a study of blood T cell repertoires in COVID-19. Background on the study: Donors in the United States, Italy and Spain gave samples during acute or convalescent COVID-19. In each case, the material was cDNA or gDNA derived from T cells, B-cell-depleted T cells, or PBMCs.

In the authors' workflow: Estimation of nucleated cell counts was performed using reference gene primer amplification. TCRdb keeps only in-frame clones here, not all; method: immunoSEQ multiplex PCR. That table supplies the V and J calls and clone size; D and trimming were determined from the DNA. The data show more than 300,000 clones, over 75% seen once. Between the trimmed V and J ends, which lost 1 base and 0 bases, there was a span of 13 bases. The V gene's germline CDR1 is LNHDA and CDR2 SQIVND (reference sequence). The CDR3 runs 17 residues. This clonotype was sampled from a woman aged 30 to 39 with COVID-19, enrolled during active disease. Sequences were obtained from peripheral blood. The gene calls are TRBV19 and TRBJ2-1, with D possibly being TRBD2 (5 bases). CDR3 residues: CASSIVHGVSSYNEQFF. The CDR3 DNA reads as TGTGCCAGTAGTATAGTTCACGGGGTGAGCTCCTACAATGAGCAGTTCTTC.